Shown below are 17 T cell receptor beta chains from a single sample sequenced in a study of OX40 agonist ivuxolimab in advanced cancers. The library was prepared using the immunoSEQ multiplex PCR assay. In its TCRdb copy, this immuneACCESS table keeps in-frame sequences only and misses some clones. Where compared with another copy, unresolved V genes explain less than half of these, and the others have no known cause. Counted in this sample were about 78,000 clones; about nine tenths of them appeared once. Roughly 0.23% of the sample goes to the ten largest clones. Sample: CD4+ or CD8+ T cells sorted from blood, taken in a trial of the OX40 agonist ivuxolimab. The receptor set was obtained from an adult with an advanced solid tumor such as melanoma, head and neck, liver or kidney cancer.

This chain uses TRBV27 with TRBJ2-3, with unresolved D. V was pared by 5 bases and J by 2 bases, with 8 bases between. In germline, CDR1 is MNHEY, CDR2 SMNVEV (reference sequence). The CDR3 has 13 residues. For the CDR3, the DNA is TGTGCCAGCAGTCCCCGACCCACAGATACGCAGTATTTT. Its protein product is CASSPRPTDTQYF.

This chain uses TRBV7-9 with TRBJ1-2; 11 bases are shared with TRBD1. Germline loops: CDR1 SEHNR, CDR2 FQNEAQ (reference sequence). There are 14 residues in the CDR3. V trimming: 3 bases; J trimming: 5 bases; junction bases outside the gene matches: 2. CDR3 sequence: CASSFGTGGYGYTF. The DNA for the CDR3 is TGTGCCAGCAGCTTTGGGACAGGGGGGTATGGCTACACCTTC.

This clone occurred a few times. The chain joins TRBV19 to TRBJ2-3; TRBD2 matches at 7 bases. Per the germline V gene, CDR1 is LNHDA and CDR2 is SQIVND (reference sequence). J was trimmed by 2 bases and V by 9 bases; bases with no gene match: 8. The CDR3 contains 14 residues. CDR3 loop: CARPGTTVTDTQYF. CDR3 DNA sequence: TGTGCCAGACCCGGGACTACGGTCACAGATACGCAGTATTTT.

The gene calls are TRBV27 and TRBJ2-2; 7 nucleotides match TRBD1. V dropped 4 bases and J dropped 5; count of bases not matched to a gene: 7. This CDR3 spans 15 amino acids. Germline CDR1 reads MNHEY; CDR2 reads SMNVEV (reference sequence). Here the CDR3 reads CASSSRQGWTGELFF. In nucleotides, the CDR3 is TGTGCCAGCAGTTCTAGACAGGGCTGGACCGGGGAGCTGTTTTTT.

This clone is a singleton in its sample. This rearrangement joins TRBV7-9 to TRBJ2-5; the match to TRBD2 covers 14 bases. Germline CDR1 is SEHNR and CDR2 is FQNEAQ (reference sequence). The J segment lost 4 bases and the V segment lost 1 base, leaving 2 bases of the junction unmatched. The CDR3 runs to 16 residues. DNA of the CDR3: TGTGCCAGCAGCTTAGGAGGACTAGCGGGGGGAGAGACCCAGTACTTC. It translates to CASSLGGLAGGETQYF.

The chain links TRBV10-2 to TRBJ2-2; a possible D gene is TRBD2 (5 bases). V was shortened by 7 bases and J by 3 bases, with 15 bases between the two germline ends. Germline V gene sequence: CDR1 WSHSY, CDR2 SAAADI. CDR3 length equals 15 residues. CDR3 in DNA: TGCGCCAGCAATAGCAGAATCGGGGACACCGGGGAGCTGTTTTTT. Its protein product is CASNSRIGDTGELFF.

DNA for the CDR3: TGTGCCATCAGTGCAGGGGCAGGCTCCTACAATGAGCAGTTCTTC. As protein: CAISAGAGSYNEQFF. The V call is TRBV10-3, the J call TRBJ2-1, with D possibly matching TRBD1 (6 bases). Deletions cut 4 bases from V and 0 bases from J, with 10 bases between. This CDR3 has 15 amino acids. The germline V gene encodes CDR1 ENHRY and CDR2 SYGVKD.

J is TRBJ2-5 and V is TRBV6-5; perhaps TRBD1 as D (6 bases). The CDR3 has 13 amino acids. The germline CDR1 and CDR2 sequences are MNHEY and SVGAGI. V was trimmed by 5 bases and J by 1 base, leaving 8 bases between them. As DNA, the CDR3 is TGTGCCAGCAGTACAGGGCTCCAAGAGACCCAGTACTTC. Translated, it gives CASSTGLQETQYF.

V usage is TRBV6-1 and J usage is TRBJ2-1; TRBD2 aligns across 11 bases. The CDR3 sequence is 16 residues long. Unmatched junction bases numbered 10, after V lost 4 bases and J lost 8 bases. The germline gives CDR1 MNHNS, CDR2 SASEGT. The CDR3 here is CASSGLAGGGSDEQFF. DNA for the CDR3: TGTGCCAGCAGTGGCTTAGCGGGAGGGGGTTCTGATGAGCAGTTCTTC.

The rearrangement links TRBV6-5 to TRBJ2-3; the D is unclear. CDR3 length: 13 residues. The germline V gene has CDR1 MNHEY and CDR2 SVGAGI. Trimming took off 5 bases at V and 1 base at J, with 7 bases between the two ends. CDR3 residues: CASSIRRTDTQYF. CDR3 nucleotides: TGTGCCAGCAGTATTCGTCGCACAGATACGCAGTATTTT.

CDR3 DNA: TGTGCCAGCAGCCAAGAGTATGTATCCTACGAGCAGTACTTC. This encodes CASSQEYVSYEQYF. The V and J genes are TRBV4-2 and TRBJ2-7; D is unresolved. The CDR3 totals 14 residues. The V end was cut by 0 bases, the J end by 1 base, with 7 bases between. Per germline, CDR1 LGHNA and CDR2 YNFKEQ.

The genes are TRBV18 and TRBJ2-1, with D perhaps matching TRBD2 (5 bases). Trimming removed 6 bases at V and 7 bases at J, with 13 bases between. CDR3 length: 13 amino acids. The V gene's germline CDR1 is KGHSH and CDR2 LQKENI. As DNA, the CDR3 is TGTGCCAGCTCCCCCACGGGGAATAATGAGCAGTTCTTC. Protein sequence: CASSPTGNNEQFF.

The chain links TRBV4-2 to TRBJ1-6, with 11 bases identical to TRBD1. CDR3 size: 16 residues. Germline CDR1 and CDR2: LGHNA and YNFKEQ. The J segment lost 8 bases and the V segment lost 3 bases, leaving 6 bases of the junction unmatched. CDR3 in amino acids: CASSQDPGQGDSPLHF. The CDR3 DNA sequence: TGTGCCAGCAGCCAGGATCCGGGACAGGGGGATTCACCCCTCCACTTT.

The chain uses TRBV12-5 and TRBJ1-1; 9 positions match TRBD1. CDR1 LGHNT and CDR2 FRNRAP come from the germline V gene. This CDR3 is 16 amino acids long. Losses at the gene ends were 0 bases for V and 6 bases for J; bases not matched to a gene: 8. CDR3 in DNA: TGTGCTAGTGGTTTGGTAATGGGACAGGGAGCGGCTGAAGCTTTCTTT. This codes for CASGLVMGQGAAEAFF.

Here the CDR3 reads CASSLLAGGLAYNEQFF. The CDR3 DNA follows: TGCGCCAGCAGCCTGCTAGCGGGAGGCCTCGCCTACAATGAGCAGTTCTTC. This chain joins TRBV4-1 and TRBJ2-1; TRBD2 matches at 11 bases. V lost 4 bases and J lost 2; bases outside the gene matches: 7. CDR1 and CDR2 (germline): MGHRA, YSYEKL. The CDR3 sequence is 17 residues long.

CDR3 sequence reads: CASSPPGLALGDTQYF. The CDR3 DNA follows: TGTGCCAGCTCACCACCGGGACTAGCTTTGGGAGATACGCAGTATTTT. This rearrangement joins TRBV18 to TRBJ2-3; 9 nucleotides match TRBD2. With 0 bases clipped from V and 5 bases from J, the junction kept 6 bases outside the gene matches. The CDR3 totals 16 residues. The germline V gene has CDR1 KGHSH and CDR2 LQKENI.

The chain uses TRBV11-2 and TRBJ1-5, with no clear D. The CDR3 runs to 15 residues. The germline gives CDR1 SGHAT, CDR2 FQNNGV. The V end lost 2 bases, the J end lost 2 bases, and 10 bases lay between the germline ends. The CDR3 DNA is TGTGCCAGCAGCTTACTTGGGGTTGGCAATCAGCCCCAGCATTTT. Its protein product is CASSLLGVGNQPQHF. The complete variable domain, with remaining parts taken from reference TRBV11-2 and TRBJ1-5, reads EAGVAQSPRYKIIEKRQSVAFWCNPISGHATLYWYQQILGQGPKLLIQFQNNGVVDDSQLPKDRFSAERLKGVDSTLKIQPAKLEDSAVYLCASSLLGVGNQPQHFGDGTRLSIL.